This TCR beta chain was sequenced during a study of blood T cell repertoires in COVID-19 (TCRdb year 2020). Background for the entire study: The collaborator samples originated in the United States, Italy and Spain and spanned the acute and convalescent phases of COVID-19. The prospective study material was composed of cDNA or gDNA derived from T cells, B-cell-depleted T cells, or PBMCs. Deeply sampled blood TCRbeta repertoires from subjects exposed to, actively infected with, or recovered from COVID-19 were included in the dataset. A freely available public database, intended as a resource for researchers studying the immune response to SARS-CoV-2, is where the repertoires were released. The samples were drawn from two sources: the first 160 participants of the ongoing ImmuneRACE study, and 950 to 1,500 subjects contributed by 6 global collaborators. The sample metadata nearly always contained a de-identified subject ID, COVID-19 status, age in years and sex. Where available, HLA class I and class II types were obtained from metadata supplied by the sample provider rather than from assay-based typing.

The investigation overall reported the following: Clinical and demographic metadata were provided uncurated, with the amount varying by source and participant.

From the cysteine through the phenylalanine, the CDR3 covers 12 amino acids. Of the read, only the CDR3 DNA is kept; its 36 bases are in frame from base 1. CDR1 and CDR2, looked up from the germline V gene (reference sequence), are GTSNPN and SVGIG. Whole blood was collected in K2EDTA tubes by collaborating institutions according to the institutions' own protocols. For TCRbeta analysis, collaborators shipped samples as frozen whole blood, isolated PBMCs, or DNA extracted from either of those sample types. Comments on this clone: Its antigen is not yet known. The germline gene is not matched at one end of the junction; a read error may be the cause.

TCRbeta CDR3 regions were amplified from genomic DNA using the immunoSEQ Assay, a bias-controlled multiplex PCR. Regarding the original processing steps: The number of nucleated cells in each sample was estimated from the amplification of reference gene primers within the assay. To quantify the absolute abundance of each unique TCRbeta CDR3 rearrangement, sequence reads were collapsed and filtered. For each sample, productive Simpson clonality was calculated as the square root of Simpson's diversity index over productive rearrangements. Here the immuneACCESS table is served through TCRdb, limited to in-frame sequences with V and J called. Missing clones are a known gap in these copies; in checked studies unresolved V genes cover under half, and the rest lacks a known reason. V, J and clone size derive from that table, while D and trimming were established from the DNA sequence. This sample is represented by about 100,000 clones; 80% to 90% of them were singletons. The ten largest clonotypes hold approximately 29% of the sample.

This receptor was taken from a woman of 80 years or more with acute or convalescent COVID-19. The chain is encoded by TRBV30 joined to TRBJ1-2; tentative D gene TRBD1, with 5 bases matching. The source material was peripheral blood. The DNA sequence is as follows: TGTGCCTGGGGTGTGGGGGAGGTTGGCTACACCTTC. Its product reads: CAWGVGEVGYTF.